The T cell receptor (beta chain) under discussion was sequenced for a study of shared clonotypes between healthy human individuals. The overall study: There were three CD4 naive, three CD4 memory, two CD8 naive and one CD8 memory plates per donor. Study findings and constraints: Naive subsets generally exceeded memory subsets in estimated richness.

Per germline, CDR1 SGHAT and CDR2 FQNNGV. This CDR3 region has 13 residues. The V and J ends lost 7 bases and 0 bases respectively, with 9 bases between them. In regard to this clone: Its antigen is currently unknown.

Each subset's genomic DNA was shared equally among a number of immunoSEQ plates. Per sorted-subset replicate PCR, input was approximately 0.2 ug DNA, representing roughly 28,000 T cell genomes. Using immunoSEQ multiplex PCR, the repertoire was profiled, and TCRdb retains in-frame clones only, with some absent. The table records approximately 2,000,000 clones, just under 95% of them present only once. Terminally differentiated effector memory CD45RA+ cells were excluded by CCR7 positive selection of CD45RO-negative cells. The chain uses TRBV11-2 and TRBJ1-1; no clear D. The sequence came from a man younger than 35 in good health. Some clones in this sample may be carry-over from other donors' samples. The specimen was naive CD8+ T cells from PBMCs. The CDR3 nucleotides are TGTGCCAGCAATGGGAGAGTGAACACTGAAGCTTTCTTT. Translating gives CASNGRVNTEAFF.